The clone carrying this TCR beta chain has only a few counts. This entry belongs to a study of T cell responses to AZD1222 COVID-19 vaccine. The table came from immunoSEQ multiplex PCR; TCRdb's copy has only in-frame clones and leaves some out. The table lists some 120,000 clones, just over 85% of them singletons. V lost 3 bases, J lost 3 bases, and 12 bases lay in between. Germline V gene lookup returns CDR1 KGHSH and CDR2 LQKENI. CDR3 size: 14 residues. Material: peripheral blood, obtained on day 0 of AZD1222 vaccination. The chain uses TRBV18 and TRBJ2-7, with D possibly being TRBD1 (6 bases). The TCR comes from an adult in good health. DNA for the CDR3: TGTGCCAGCTCACCCAGGACAGAAGTCTACGAGCAGTACTTC. Translating it yields CASSPRTEVYEQYF.